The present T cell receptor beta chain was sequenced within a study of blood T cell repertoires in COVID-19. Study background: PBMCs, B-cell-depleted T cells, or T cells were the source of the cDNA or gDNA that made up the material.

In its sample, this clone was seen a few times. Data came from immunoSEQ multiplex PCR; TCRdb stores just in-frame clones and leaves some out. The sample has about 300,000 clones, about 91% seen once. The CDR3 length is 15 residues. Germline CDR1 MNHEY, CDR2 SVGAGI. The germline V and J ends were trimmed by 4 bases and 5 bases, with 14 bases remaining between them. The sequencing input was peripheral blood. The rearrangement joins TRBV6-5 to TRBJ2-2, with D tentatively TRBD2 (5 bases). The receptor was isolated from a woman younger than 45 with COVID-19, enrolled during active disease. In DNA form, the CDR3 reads TGTGCCAGCAGTTTCGTGGACCCGGGGACCGGGGAGCTGTTTTTT. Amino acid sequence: CASSFVDPGTGELFF.